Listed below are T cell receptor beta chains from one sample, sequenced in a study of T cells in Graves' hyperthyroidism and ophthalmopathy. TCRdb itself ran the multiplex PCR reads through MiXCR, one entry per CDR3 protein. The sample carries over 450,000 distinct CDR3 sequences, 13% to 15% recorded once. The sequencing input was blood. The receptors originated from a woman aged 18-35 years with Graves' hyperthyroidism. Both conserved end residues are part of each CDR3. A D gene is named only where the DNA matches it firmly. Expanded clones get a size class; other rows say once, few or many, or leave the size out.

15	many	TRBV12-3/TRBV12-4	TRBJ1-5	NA	TGTGCCAGCAGTTTGTCCCGCATCGGCAATCAGCCCCAGCATTTT	CASSLSRIGNQPQHF
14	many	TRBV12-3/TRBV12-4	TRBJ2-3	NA	TGTGCCAGCAGTTTATTTCCTAGCACAGATACGCAGTATTTT	CASSLFPSTDTQYF
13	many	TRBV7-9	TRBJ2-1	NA	TGTGCCAGCAGCTTATCCAACAGGGATGAGCAGTTCTTC	CASSLSNRDEQFF
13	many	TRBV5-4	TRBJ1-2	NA	TGTGCCAGCAGCCAAACAGGGTACTATGGCTACACCTTC	CASSQTGYYGYTF
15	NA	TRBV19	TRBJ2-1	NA	TGTGCCAGTAGCCCCGGACATTTCGATGGCAATGAGCAGTTCTTC	CASSPGHFDGNEQFF
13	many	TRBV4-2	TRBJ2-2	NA	TGTGCCAGCAGCCGAGCTCGTACCGGGGAGCTGTTTTTT	CASSRARTGELFF
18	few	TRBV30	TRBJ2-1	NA	TGTGCCTGGAGTGTTTTGGCTAGCGCGCTCGTAAACCTCAATGAGCAGTTCTTC	CAWSVLASALVNLNEQFF
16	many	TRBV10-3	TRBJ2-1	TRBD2	TGTGCCATCAGTGGCGGAGCGGGAAGGAAATACAATGAGCAGTTCTTC	CAISGGAGRKYNEQFF
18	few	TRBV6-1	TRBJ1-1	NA	TGTGCCAGCAGTGAAGTACGTCTGGGGGAGGCTGGGAACACTGAAGCTTTCTTT	CASSEVRLGEAGNTEAFF
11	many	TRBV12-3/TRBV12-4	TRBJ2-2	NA	TGTGCCAGCACCACGACCGGGGAGCTGTTTTTT	CASTTTGELFF
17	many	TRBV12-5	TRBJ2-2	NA	TGTGCTAGTGGTTTAGGGGCGGGGGCTACGAACACCGGGGAGCTGTTTTTT	CASGLGAGATNTGELFF
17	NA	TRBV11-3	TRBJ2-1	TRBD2	TGTGCCAGCAGCTTTAGAGGGAGGGCCAGGTCCTACAATGAGCAGTTCTTC	CASSFRGRARSYNEQFF
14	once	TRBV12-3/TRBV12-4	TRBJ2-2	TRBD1	TGTGCCAGCAGTCCGGGACAGGGGCACGGGGAGCTGTTTTTT	CASSPGQGHGELFF
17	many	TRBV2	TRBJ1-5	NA	TGTGCCAGCAGTGAAGGGGGAGGTGATCCTTTAGATCAGCCCCAGCATTTT	CASSEGGGDPLDQPQHF
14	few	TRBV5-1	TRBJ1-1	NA	TGCGCCAGCAGCTTTACAGGTACTAACACTGAAGCTTTCTTT	CASSFTGTNTEAFF
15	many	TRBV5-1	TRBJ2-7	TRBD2	TGCGCCAGCAGTCTACTAGCGGGAGATCTCTACGAGCAGTACTTC	CASSLLAGDLYEQYF
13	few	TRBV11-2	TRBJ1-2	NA	TGTGCCAGCAGCCGACAGCTTAACTATGGCTACACCTTC	CASSRQLNYGYTF
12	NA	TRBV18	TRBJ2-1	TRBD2	TGTGCCGGCTCACCAAGCGGGAGCGCCCAGTTCTTC	CAGSPSGSAQFF
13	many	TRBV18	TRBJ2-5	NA	TGTGCCAGCTCACCAGAGGTACAAGAGACCCAGTACTTC	CASSPEVQETQYF
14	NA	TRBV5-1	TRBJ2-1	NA	TGCGCCAACAGCAGCGACCCGTCCAGCGATGAGCAGTTCTTC	CANSSDPSSDEQFF
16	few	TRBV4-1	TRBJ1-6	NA	TGCGCCAGCAGCCAAGAAGGGGACCCGTATAATTCACCCCTCCACTTT	CASSQEGDPYNSPLHF
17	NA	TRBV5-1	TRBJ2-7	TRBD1	TGCGCCAGCAGCTTGGAAAGGGACAGGGTTGTCTCCTACGAGCAGTACTTC	CASSLERDRVVSYEQYF
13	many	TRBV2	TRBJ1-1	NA	TGTGCCAGCAGTGAAGTGGGTCACTATGAAGCTTTCTTT	CASSEVGHYEAFF
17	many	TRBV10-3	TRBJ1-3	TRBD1	TGTGCCATCAGCGTAGGCCCCAGGAGGGGGCCTCGAAACACCATATATTTT	CAISVGPRRGPRNTIYF
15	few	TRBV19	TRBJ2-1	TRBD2	TGTGCCAGTAGCAGCACTAGCGGGAGTCGTCATGAGCAGTTCTTC	CASSSTSGSRHEQFF
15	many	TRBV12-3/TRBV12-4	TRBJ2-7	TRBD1	TGTGCCAGCACTTTACGGACAGGGTCGGCTCACGAGCAGTACTTC	CASTLRTGSAHEQYF
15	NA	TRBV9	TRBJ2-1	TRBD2	TGTGCCAGCAGCCCGGGACTAGCGGACGTCAATGAGCAGTTCTTC	CASSPGLADVNEQFF
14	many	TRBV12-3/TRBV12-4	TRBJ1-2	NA	TGTGCCAGCAGTTTAGAGGGAGTCCTATGGGGCTACACCTTC	CASSLEGVLWGYTF
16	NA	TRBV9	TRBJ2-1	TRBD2	TGTGCCAGCAGCGTGGGATTAGCGGGAGGGCCGCTTGAGCAGTTCTTC	CASSVGLAGGPLEQFF
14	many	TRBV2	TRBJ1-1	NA	TGTGCCAGCAGTGACCCGGACAGAAACACTGAAGCTTTCTTT	CASSDPDRNTEAFF
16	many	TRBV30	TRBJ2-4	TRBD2	TGTGCCTGGAGTGCAGGGATTCGCGGGAGAAAAAACATTCAGTACTTC	CAWSAGIRGRKNIQYF
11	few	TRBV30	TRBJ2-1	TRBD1	TGTGCCTGGAGGAGGGGGCCCAGGGTTTTCTTC	CAWRRGPRVFF
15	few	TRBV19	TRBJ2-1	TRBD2	TGTGCCAGCCGGACTAGCGGGAGTCGAAACAATGAGCAGTTCTTC	CASRTSGSRNNEQFF
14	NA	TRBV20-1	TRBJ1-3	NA	TGCAGTGCCAAAGACAGAAACTCTGGAAACACCATATATTTT	CSAKDRNSGNTIYF
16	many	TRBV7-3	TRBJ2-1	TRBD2	TGTGCCAGCAGCCCCTTGGGACTAGCGGATTACAATGAGCAGTTCTTC	CASSPLGLADYNEQFF
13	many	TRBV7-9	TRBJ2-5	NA	TGTGCCAGCAGCTTACTCGCCAGGGAGACCCAGTACTTC	CASSLLARETQYF
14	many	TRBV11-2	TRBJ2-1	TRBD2	TGTGCCAGCAGGCCACTAGCGGGAGAATATGAGCAGTTCTTC	CASRPLAGEYEQFF
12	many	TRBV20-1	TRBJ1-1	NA	TGCAGTGCTAGAGATGGCAGACGAGAAGCTTTCTTT	CSARDGRREAFF
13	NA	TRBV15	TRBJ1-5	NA	TGTGCCACCAGCAGAGTCAGCAATCAGCCCCAGCATTTT	CATSRVSNQPQHF
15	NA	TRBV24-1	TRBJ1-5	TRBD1	TGTGCCACCAGTGACGCAGGGGGTCGGGATCAGCCCCAGCATTTT	CATSDAGGRDQPQHF
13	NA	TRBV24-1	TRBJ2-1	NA	TGTGCCACCAATGATTTAAGTTTGAATGAGCAGTTCTTC	CATNDLSLNEQFF
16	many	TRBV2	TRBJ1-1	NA	TGTGCCAGCAGTGAAGCGCTTCCGGGGGGGGACACTGAAGCTTTCTTT	CASSEALPGGDTEAFF
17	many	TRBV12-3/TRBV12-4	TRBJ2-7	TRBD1	TGTGCCAGCAGTTTAGCCTCTGGACAGGGGGCTTCCTACGAGCAGTACTTC	CASSLASGQGASYEQYF
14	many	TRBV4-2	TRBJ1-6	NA	TGTGCCAGCAGCCAAGTCAGGGGTGATTCACCCCTCCACTTT	CASSQVRGDSPLHF
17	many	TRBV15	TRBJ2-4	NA	TGTGCCACCAGCAGAACGCGACTGGCCAGGGTGGAAAACATTCAGTACTTC	CATSRTRLARVENIQYF
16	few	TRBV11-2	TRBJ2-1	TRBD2	TGTGCCAGCAGCTTAGGAGGGACTAGCGGGGTCTATGAGCAGTTCTTC	CASSLGGTSGVYEQFF
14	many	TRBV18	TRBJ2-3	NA	TGTGCCAGCTCACCATCGGTGACCGGAGATACGCAGTATTTT	CASSPSVTGDTQYF
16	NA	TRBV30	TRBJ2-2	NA	TGTGCCTGGAGGGGTGGGGTATTAGATGGGGCCGGGGAGCTGTTTTTT	CAWRGGVLDGAGELFF
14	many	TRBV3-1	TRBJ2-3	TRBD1	TGTGCCAGCAGCGACAGGGGGCCTACAGATACGCAGTATTTT	CASSDRGPTDTQYF
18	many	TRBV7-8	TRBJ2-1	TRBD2	TGTGCCAGCAGCTTAGAAGGACTAGCGGGATCAAAACCCAATGAGCAGTTCTTC	CASSLEGLAGSKPNEQFF
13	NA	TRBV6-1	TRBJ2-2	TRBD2	TGTGCCAGCAGTGAGCGGGAGATCGGGGAGCTGTTTTTT	CASSEREIGELFF
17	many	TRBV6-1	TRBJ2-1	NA	TGTGCCAGCAGTCAATTGGGGGCCAGGCAGGGCGTGGATGAGCAGTTCTTC	CASSQLGARQGVDEQFF